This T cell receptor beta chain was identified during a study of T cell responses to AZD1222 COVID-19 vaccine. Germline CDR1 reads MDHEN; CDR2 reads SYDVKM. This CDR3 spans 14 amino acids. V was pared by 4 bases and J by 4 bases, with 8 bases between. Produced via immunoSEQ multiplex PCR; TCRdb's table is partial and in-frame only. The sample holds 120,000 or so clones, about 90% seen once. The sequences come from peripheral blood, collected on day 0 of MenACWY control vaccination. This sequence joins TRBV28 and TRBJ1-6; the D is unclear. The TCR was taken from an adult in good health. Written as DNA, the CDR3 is TGTGCCAGCAGTTCGCAGTCTTATAATTCACCCCTCCACTTT. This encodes CASSSQSYNSPLHF.